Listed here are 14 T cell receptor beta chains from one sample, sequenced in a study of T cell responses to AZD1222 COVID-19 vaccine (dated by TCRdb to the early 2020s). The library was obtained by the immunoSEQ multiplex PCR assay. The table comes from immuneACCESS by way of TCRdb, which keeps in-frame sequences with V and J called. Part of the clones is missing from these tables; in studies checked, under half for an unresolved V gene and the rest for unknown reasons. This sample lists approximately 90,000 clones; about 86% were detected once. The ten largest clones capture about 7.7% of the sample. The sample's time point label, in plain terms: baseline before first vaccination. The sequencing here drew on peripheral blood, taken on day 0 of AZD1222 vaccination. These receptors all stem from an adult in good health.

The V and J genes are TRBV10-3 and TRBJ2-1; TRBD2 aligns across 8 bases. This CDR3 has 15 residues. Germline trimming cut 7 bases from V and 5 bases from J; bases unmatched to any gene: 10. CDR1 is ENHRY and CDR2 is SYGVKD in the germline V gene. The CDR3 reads CAITKGLSGDNEQFF. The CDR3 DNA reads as TGTGCCATCACCAAGGGGCTTAGCGGGGACAATGAGCAGTTCTTC.

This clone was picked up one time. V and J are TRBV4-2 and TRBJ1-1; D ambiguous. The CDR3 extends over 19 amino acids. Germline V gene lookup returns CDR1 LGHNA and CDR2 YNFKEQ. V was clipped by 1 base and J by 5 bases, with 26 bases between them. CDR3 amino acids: CASSQGSPFSKEGRTEAFF. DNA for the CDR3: TGTGCCAGCAGCCAAGGAAGCCCCTTTTCGAAGGAGGGCAGGACTGAAGCTTTCTTT.

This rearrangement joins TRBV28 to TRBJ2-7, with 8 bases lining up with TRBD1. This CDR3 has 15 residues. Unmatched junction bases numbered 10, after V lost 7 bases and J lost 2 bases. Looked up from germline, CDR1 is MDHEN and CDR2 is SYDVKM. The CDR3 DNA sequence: TGTGCCAGCACTTCGATCAGGGGGCATCCCTACGAGCAGTACTTC. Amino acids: CASTSIRGHPYEQYF.

The CDR3 loop reads CASSLEISGLVYNEQFF. The DNA of the CDR3 is TGTGCCAGCAGCTTGGAAATTTCGGGACTAGTCTACAATGAGCAGTTCTTC. This rearrangement joins TRBV5-5 to TRBJ2-1, with 8 bases fitting TRBD2. Germline CDR1 is SGHKS and CDR2 is YYEKEE (reference sequence). CDR3 length: 17 amino acids. V lost 0 bases and J lost 3; bases outside the gene matches: 8.

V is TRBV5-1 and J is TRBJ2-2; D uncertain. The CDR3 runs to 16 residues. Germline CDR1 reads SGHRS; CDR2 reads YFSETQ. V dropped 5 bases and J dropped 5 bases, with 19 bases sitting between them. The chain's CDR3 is CASSLSVGSRTGELFF. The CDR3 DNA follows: TGCGCCAGCAGTCTCTCCGTAGGGTCAAGAACCGGGGAGCTGTTTTTT.

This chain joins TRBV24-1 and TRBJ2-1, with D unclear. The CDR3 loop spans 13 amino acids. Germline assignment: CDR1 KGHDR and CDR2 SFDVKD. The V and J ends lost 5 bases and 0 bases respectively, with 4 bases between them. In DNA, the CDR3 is TGTGCCACCAGTGGCAGCTCCTACAATGAGCAGTTCTTC. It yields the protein CATSGSSYNEQFF.

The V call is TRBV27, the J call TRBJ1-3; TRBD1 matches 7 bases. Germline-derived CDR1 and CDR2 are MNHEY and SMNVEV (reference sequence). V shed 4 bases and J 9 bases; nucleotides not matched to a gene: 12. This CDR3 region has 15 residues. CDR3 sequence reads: CASSSTGVAVGTIYF. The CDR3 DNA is TGTGCCAGCAGTTCCACAGGGGTCGCCGTGGGCACCATATATTTT.

CDR3 nucleotides: TGCGCCAGCACCCACCCAGTCGAATGGACCCAGTACTTC. This gives the protein CASTHPVEWTQYF. This rearrangement joins TRBV5-1 to TRBJ2-5; no reliable D call. CDR1 and CDR2 (germline): SGHRS, YFSETQ. CDR3 size: 13 residues. V was trimmed by 6 bases and J by 7 bases, leaving 16 bases between them.

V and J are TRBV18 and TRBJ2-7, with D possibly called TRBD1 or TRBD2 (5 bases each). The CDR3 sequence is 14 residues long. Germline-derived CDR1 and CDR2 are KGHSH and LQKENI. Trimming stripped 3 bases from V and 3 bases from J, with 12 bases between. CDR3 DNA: TGTGCCAGCTCACCCGACGGGACCGGCTACGAGCAGTACTTC. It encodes CASSPDGTGYEQYF.

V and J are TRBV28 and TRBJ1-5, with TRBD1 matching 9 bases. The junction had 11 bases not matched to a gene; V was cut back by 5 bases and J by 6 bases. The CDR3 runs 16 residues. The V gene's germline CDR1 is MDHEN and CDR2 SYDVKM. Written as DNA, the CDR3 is TGTGCCAGCAGTAAAGGACAGGGGACATTCTCTCAGCCCCAGCATTTT. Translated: CASSKGQGTFSQPQHF.

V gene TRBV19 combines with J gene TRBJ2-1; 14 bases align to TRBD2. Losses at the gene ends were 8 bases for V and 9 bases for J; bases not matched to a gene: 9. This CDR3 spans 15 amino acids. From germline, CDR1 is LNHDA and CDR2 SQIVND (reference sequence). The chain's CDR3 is CASSGTSGSTSEQFF. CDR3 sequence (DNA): TGTGCCAGTTCCGGGACTAGCGGGAGTACGAGTGAGCAGTTCTTC.

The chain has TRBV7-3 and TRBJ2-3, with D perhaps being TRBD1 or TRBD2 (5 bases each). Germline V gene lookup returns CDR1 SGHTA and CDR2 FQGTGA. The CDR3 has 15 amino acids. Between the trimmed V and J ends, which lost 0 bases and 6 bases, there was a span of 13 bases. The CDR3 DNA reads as TGTGCCAGCAGCTTAACGCGCAGGGACGGGGATACGCAGTATTTT. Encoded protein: CASSLTRRDGDTQYF.

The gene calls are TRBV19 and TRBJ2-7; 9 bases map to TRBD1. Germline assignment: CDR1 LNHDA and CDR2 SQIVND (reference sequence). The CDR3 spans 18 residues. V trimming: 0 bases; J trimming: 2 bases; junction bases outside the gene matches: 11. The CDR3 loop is CASSIDLTGGVRTYEQYF. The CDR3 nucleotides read TGTGCCAGTAGTATAGATCTTACAGGGGGCGTTCGGACCTACGAGCAGTACTTC.

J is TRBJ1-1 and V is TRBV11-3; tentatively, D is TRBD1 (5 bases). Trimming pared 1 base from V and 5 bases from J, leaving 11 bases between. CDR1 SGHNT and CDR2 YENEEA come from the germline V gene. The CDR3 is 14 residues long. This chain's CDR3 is CASSLAGKSTEAFF. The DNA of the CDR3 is TGTGCCAGCAGCTTAGCAGGGAAATCGACTGAAGCTTTCTTT.